This is a list of T cell receptor beta chains from one sample in a study of blood T cell repertoires in COVID-19. Assay: immunoSEQ multiplex PCR; the TCRdb copy retains only in-frame clones and omits some. This sample yields 360,000 or so clones, of which less than 90% are seen a single time; 2.5% to 3% belongs to the top ten. Sequenced: PBMCs or T cells enriched from blood (not recorded which). The receptors were sampled from a woman in her thirties who had recovered from COVID-19. CDR3s include the opening cysteine and the closing phenylalanine or tryptophan. A D gene is named only where the DNA matches it firmly. Size is stated for part of the rows, as once, few or many counts, or as a class when the clone is expanded.

v_call	j_call	d_call	clone_size	cdr3_nt	cdr3_aa
TRBV4-1	TRBJ1-1	NA	NA	TGCGCCAGCAGCCAGAGAGGGGGGGCCCTTAACACTGAAGCTTTCTTT	CASSQRGGALNTEAFF
TRBV19	TRBJ2-6	NA	NA	TGTGCCAGTAGTGGCCTCCCTGGGGCCAACGTCCTGACTTTC	CASSGLPGANVLTF
TRBV15	TRBJ1-5	NA	NA	TGTGCCACCAGCAGAGGGGTGGAGAGGGATAGCAATCAGCCCCAGCATTTT	CATSRGVERDSNQPQHF
TRBV28	TRBJ1-2	TRBD1	NA	TGTGCCAGCAGTTCGACAGGGGGGGACTATGGCTACACCTTC	CASSSTGGDYGYTF
TRBV7-2	TRBJ2-2	NA	NA	TGTGCCAGCAGCTTATACAGACACACCGGGGAGCTGTTTTTT	CASSLYRHTGELFF
TRBV23-1	TRBJ1-6	NA	NA	TGCGCCAGCAGTCAACTTAGACAGTTCTCACCCCTCCACTTT	CASSQLRQFSPLHF
TRBV11-1	TRBJ1-3	NA	NA	TGTGCCAGCAGCTTCGTAACAGGGATTTCTGGAAACACCATATATTTT	CASSFVTGISGNTIYF
TRBV6-5	TRBJ2-2	TRBD2	NA	TGTGCCAGCTACAACCGGGGGGGTTCCGGGGAGCTGTTTTTT	CASYNRGGSGELFF
TRBV27	TRBJ2-7	TRBD2	NA	TGTGCCAGCAGTTTAATGGGACTAGGCCCCTACGAGCAGTACTTC	CASSLMGLGPYEQYF
TRBV3-1/TRBV3-2	TRBJ2-3	NA	NA	TGTGCCAGCAGCTCTTACACAGATACGCAGTATTTT	CASSSYTDTQYF
TRBV11-2	TRBJ2-3	TRBD2	NA	TGTGCCAGCAGCCGCGGGGGTTGGGGCACAGATACGCAGTATTTT	CASSRGGWGTDTQYF
TRBV19	TRBJ2-1	TRBD2	few	TGTGCCAGTAGTTCGGGACTAGCGGGAGGGCGGGGTGAGCAGTTCTTC	CASSSGLAGGRGEQFF
TRBV7-3	TRBJ2-3	TRBD2	NA	TGTGCCAGCAGCCCCTACATAACTAGCGGGGGTACAGATACGCAGTATTTT	CASSPYITSGGTDTQYF
TRBV7-3	TRBJ2-1	TRBD2	NA	TGTGCCAGCAGCTTAACTAGCGGGGGGATGAATGAGCAGTTCTTC	CASSLTSGGMNEQFF
TRBV5-5	TRBJ1-2	NA	NA	TGTGCCAGCAGCTTGGAGTGGGCCAACTATGGCTACACCTTC	CASSLEWANYGYTF
TRBV2	TRBJ1-2	NA	NA	TGTGCCAGCAAAACAGGAGTAGGTGGCTACACCTTC	CASKTGVGGYTF
TRBV6-5	TRBJ2-2	NA	NA	TGTGCCAGCAGTTATGCGGGGTTGAACACCGGGGAGCTGTTTTTT	CASSYAGLNTGELFF
TRBV28	TRBJ1-3	NA	NA	TGTGCCAGCAGTTCACAGGCGACCTCTGGAAACACCATATATTTT	CASSSQATSGNTIYF
TRBV12-3/TRBV12-4	TRBJ1-3	TRBD1	NA	TGTGCCAGCAGTATCGGACAGGGAGTCACCATATATTTT	CASSIGQGVTIYF
TRBV5-1	TRBJ2-3	NA	NA	TGCGCCAGCAGCTTGGTGGGCTCTAGCACAGATACGCAGTATTTT	CASSLVGSSTDTQYF
TRBV20-1	TRBJ2-1	NA	NA	TGCAGTGCTCCTTACAATGAGCAGTTCTTC	CSAPYNEQFF
TRBV27	TRBJ2-1	TRBD1	NA	TGTGCCAGCAGTACCCGGACAGGGCACAATGAGCAGTTCTTC	CASSTRTGHNEQFF
TRBV11-2	TRBJ2-7	TRBD1	NA	TGTGCCAGCAGCTTCAAACAGGGGAGCCACGAGCAGTACTTC	CASSFKQGSHEQYF
TRBV6-5	TRBJ1-2	NA	NA	TGTGCCAGCAGTCCCTATACTAACTATGGCTACACCTTC	CASSPYTNYGYTF
TRBV2	TRBJ2-7	TRBD1	NA	TGTGCCAGCAGGGGGACAGGGGCAGTCGAGCAGTACTTC	CASRGTGAVEQYF
TRBV5-4	TRBJ2-2	NA	NA	TGTGCCAGCAGCTTGGCCGGGAGAATAACCGGGGAGCTGTTTTTT	CASSLAGRITGELFF
TRBV5-1	TRBJ2-1	TRBD1	NA	TGCGCCAGCAGCCGGGACAGGAACAATGAGCAGTTCTTC	CASSRDRNNEQFF
TRBV5-6	TRBJ2-3	NA	NA	TGTGCCAGCAGCCCGACAGGCGGGCGCGCAGATACGCAGTATTTT	CASSPTGGRADTQYF
TRBV10-3	TRBJ2-2	TRBD2	NA	TGTGCCATCGGGGCTAGCGGGGGAGCCAGGGAGCTGATTTTT	CAIGASGGARELIF
TRBV28	TRBJ1-5	NA	NA	TGTGCCAGCAGTTTCTCCAATCAGCCCCAGCATTTT	CASSFSNQPQHF
TRBV10-1	TRBJ1-5	NA	NA	TGCGCCAGCATTCCTACCGGGCAGGGGAGCAATCAGCCCCAGCATTTT	CASIPTGQGSNQPQHF
TRBV6-1	TRBJ2-7	NA	NA	TGTGCCAGCAGTGAAGACAGGGAGCAGTACTTC	CASSEDREQYF
TRBV30	TRBJ2-7	NA	NA	TGTGCCTGGAGACGGGGTTCGACCTACGAGCAGTACTTC	CAWRRGSTYEQYF
TRBV5-1	TRBJ2-7	TRBD2	few	TGCGCCAGCAGGCCCGGGACTAGCCGGGACGAGCAGTACTTC	CASRPGTSRDEQYF
TRBV19	TRBJ1-2	TRBD1	NA	TGTGCCAGTAGTATGACAGGGGACTATGGCTACACCTTC	CASSMTGDYGYTF
TRBV6-5	TRBJ1-1	NA	NA	TGTGCCAGCAGTTCCCTGCGGGGGACAGAAGCTTTCTTT	CASSSLRGTEAFF
TRBV27	TRBJ2-5	TRBD1	NA	TGTGCCAGCAGTTTAGACAGGGGGCTGGAGACCCAGTACTTC	CASSLDRGLETQYF
TRBV27	TRBJ2-7	NA	NA	TGTGCCAGCAGTTTATCTGGGGCCCACACACGGGAGCAGTACTTC	CASSLSGAHTREQYF
TRBV6-5	TRBJ2-6	TRBD1	NA	TGTGCCAGCAGTACCCAGGGGGCTGGGGCCAACGTCCTGACTTTC	CASSTQGAGANVLTF
TRBV4-1	TRBJ1-5	TRBD1	NA	TGCGCCAGCAGCCAAGCCGGACAGGGGTTGGGCAATCAGCCCCAGCATTTT	CASSQAGQGLGNQPQHF
TRBV5-1	TRBJ2-7	TRBD1	NA	TGCGCCAGCAGCTTTCTGGACAGGGGTGTGCCTGGCTACGAGCAGTACTTC	CASSFLDRGVPGYEQYF
TRBV10-1	TRBJ2-7	NA	NA	TGCGCCAGAGGGGGACGGTCCTACGAGCAGTACTTC	CARGGRSYEQYF
TRBV19	TRBJ2-2	TRBD1	NA	TGTGCCAGTAGAGGCCAGGGGGCGTCCAGCGGGGAGCTGTTTTTT	CASRGQGASSGELFF
TRBV28	TRBJ2-3	NA	NA	TGTGCCAGCAGCTTTAGCGGAAGCAGCGATACGCAGTATTTT	CASSFSGSSDTQYF
TRBV7-9	TRBJ2-3	NA	few	TGTGCCAGCAGCTTAAGTGGGGAGAGCACAGATACGCAGTATTTT	CASSLSGESTDTQYF
TRBV10-2	TRBJ1-1	NA	NA	TGCGCCAGCAGGACGACAGTGAACACTGAAGCTTTCTTT	CASRTTVNTEAFF
TRBV4-2	TRBJ1-5	TRBD1	NA	TGTGCCAGCAGCCAAGATCAGGGGACAGAGTGGAGCAATCAGCCCCAGCATTTT	CASSQDQGTEWSNQPQHF
TRBV5-1	TRBJ1-2	TRBD1	NA	TGCGCCAGCAGCTTGGGGGACAGTCTCTATGGCTACACCTTC	CASSLGDSLYGYTF
TRBV28	TRBJ1-2	NA	NA	TGTGCCAGCAGCCTCGGCGCGGTCACCTATGGCTACACCTTC	CASSLGAVTYGYTF
TRBV4-1	TRBJ2-3	TRBD2	NA	TGCGCCAGCAGCCAAGTTTTCCTAGCGGGGGGATCTAGCACAGATACGCAGTATTTT	CASSQVFLAGGSSTDTQYF
TRBV5-4	TRBJ1-1	NA	NA	TGTGCCAGCAGCTTGGGTCCCCAGGGGACCAACACTGAAGCTTTCTTT	CASSLGPQGTNTEAFF
TRBV7-9	TRBJ1-2	TRBD1	NA	TGTGCCAGCAGCGGGACAGTTACTAACTGTGGCTACACCTTC	CASSGTVTNCGYTF
TRBV7-8	TRBJ2-7	NA	once	TGTGCCAGCAGCCAGAGCTCCTACGAGCAGTACTTC	CASSQSSYEQYF
TRBV7-9	TRBJ2-5	TRBD2	NA	TGTGCCAGCAGTTCTGCGGGGGGCCCGGAGACCCAGTACTTC	CASSSAGGPETQYF
TRBV29-1	TRBJ1-3	NA	once	TGCAGCGTTTTAGCTGGAAACACCATATATTTT	CSVLAGNTIYF
TRBV5-1	TRBJ2-5	TRBD2	NA	TGCGCCAGCAGCTTAAGACTAGCGGGGGAGACCCAGTACTTC	CASSLRLAGETQYF
TRBV5-1	TRBJ2-1	NA	NA	TGCGCCAGCAGCCCCGGCGTGGGAGCCTACAATGAGCAGTTCTTC	CASSPGVGAYNEQFF
TRBV5-1	TRBJ2-2	NA	NA	TGCGCCAGCAGCTTGACGGGCGCCAGGGGATCCGGGGAGCTGTTTTTT	CASSLTGARGSGELFF
TRBV5-1	TRBJ2-5	NA	NA	TGCGCCAGCAGCTTGGGATCTATCCAAGAGACCCAGTACTTC	CASSLGSIQETQYF
TRBV28	TRBJ1-4	NA	NA	TGTGCCAGCAGTCTCCCCTCGGGTGGTAGCACACCAACTAATGAAAAACTGTTTTTT	CASSLPSGGSTPTNEKLFF